The 19 T cell receptor beta chains presented below share a single source sample, sequenced in a study of cytomegalovirus exposure and HLA in healthy donors. 13 Jbeta primers and 60 Vbeta primers were used for the PCR. TCRdb's copy holds only in-frame clones and misses some; the assay was immunoSEQ multiplex PCR. The sample carries approximately 150,000 clones, roughly 74% recorded once. The sequencing sample was made of PBMCs. Receptor source: a man aged 35-49 years in good health and CMV-seronegative.

V is TRBV7-2 and J is TRBJ1-1, with 7 bases identical to TRBD1. The CDR3 length is 16 residues. CDR1 is SGHTA and CDR2 is FQGNSA in the germline V gene. V lost 4 bases, J lost 1 base, and 9 bases stayed unmatched. CDR3 residues: CASSSPGGTANTEAFF. DNA of the CDR3: TGTGCCAGCAGCTCCCCGGGGGGGACAGCGAACACTGAAGCTTTCTTT.

V usage is TRBV29-1 and J usage is TRBJ2-1; 8 bases agree with TRBD1. The CDR3 runs 15 residues. Trimming took 1 base from V and 7 from J; bases not matched to a gene: 9. Germline lookup yields CDR1 SQVTM and CDR2 ANQGSEA. In DNA form, the CDR3 reads TGCAGCGTTGAAGGGGCGCGGACAGGGAGGAATGAGCAGTTCTTC. It yields the protein CSVEGARTGRNEQFF.

This chain uses TRBV18 with TRBJ1-1; D remains ambiguous. V was shortened by 2 bases and J by 1 base, with 11 bases between the two germline ends. The CDR3 sequence is 15 residues long. Germline-derived CDR1 and CDR2 are KGHSH and LQKENI. CDR3 sequence reads: CASSPIPRENTEAFF. The CDR3 nucleotides read TGTGCCAGCTCACCAATCCCCCGAGAGAACACTGAAGCTTTCTTT.

The rearrangement links TRBV18 to TRBJ1-1, with D unclear. The CDR3 spans 14 residues. Trimming removed 2 bases at V and 6 bases at J, with 13 bases between. The germline V gene has CDR1 KGHSH and CDR2 LQKENI. CDR3 region: CASSPGGLGAEAFF. The CDR3 DNA reads TGTGCCAGCTCACCAGGCGGTTTAGGCGCTGAAGCTTTCTTT.

The chain is built from TRBV5-4 and TRBJ1-2, with a weak D call TRBD1 (5 bases). Trimming left V 0 bases short and J 2 bases short, with 5 bases between. Germline values: CDR1 SGHNT, CDR2 YYREEE (reference sequence). There are 13 residues in the CDR3. The CDR3 region is CASSLAGNYGYTF. For the CDR3, the DNA is TGTGCCAGCAGCTTGGCAGGGAACTATGGCTACACCTTC.

The rearrangement joins TRBV5-1 to TRBJ2-5; 10 bases agree with TRBD2. The CDR3 consists of 17 residues. V shed 0 bases, J shed 2 bases, and the junction held 7 bases outside the gene matches. Per germline, CDR1 SGHRS and CDR2 YFSETQ. In DNA form, the CDR3 reads TGCGCCAGCAGCTTGGCCGTCAGAGCGGGGGGGCAAGAGACCCAGTACTTC. It encodes CASSLAVRAGGQETQYF.

This chain joins TRBV13 and TRBJ1-5; possibly TRBD1 for D (6 bases). Trimming stripped 0 bases from V and 4 bases from J, with 7 bases between. The CDR3 runs 14 residues. Germline CDR1 reads PRHDT; CDR2 reads FYEKMQ (reference sequence). The CDR3 loop reads CASSLGQGNQPQHF. The CDR3 nucleotides are TGTGCCAGCAGCTTAGGACAGGGAAATCAGCCCCAGCATTTT.

There are a few counts of this clone. J is TRBJ1-2 and V is TRBV29-1, with D perhaps TRBD1 (6 bases). The length of the CDR3 is 11 residues. Germline-derived CDR1 and CDR2 are SQVTM and ANQGSEA. The V end lost 2 bases, the J end lost 7 bases, and 8 bases lay between the germline ends. CDR3 sequence (DNA): TGCAGCGTTGAACGGGGGGCTGGCTACACCTTC. Translating it yields CSVERGAGYTF.

This chain connects TRBV5-4 to TRBJ2-5, with TRBD1 matching 8 bases. Near its end, the DNA agrees better with TRBJ2-7, so the J call may be wrong. This CDR3 comprises 16 residues. Germline V gene data show CDR1 as SGHNT and CDR2 as YYREEE (reference sequence). The CDR3 loop is CASSPAGQESSYEQYF. The CDR3 DNA follows: TGTGCCAGCAGCCCGGCGGGACAGGAGAGCTCCTACGAGCAGTACTTC.

V gene TRBV27 combines with J gene TRBJ2-3, with 8 bases aligning to TRBD2. CDR1 and CDR2 from the germline V gene are MNHEY and SMNVEV (reference sequence). The CDR3 runs 18 residues. The V segment lost 4 bases and the J segment 4 bases; nucleotides outside the gene matches: 16. The CDR3 sequence: CASSSTPLGLGVPDTQYF. The CDR3 DNA sequence: TGTGCCAGCAGTTCGACACCCCTGGGACTAGGGGTCCCAGATACGCAGTATTTT.

The rearrangement joins TRBV5-1 to TRBJ2-1, with 14 nucleotides matching TRBD2. The V gene's germline CDR1 is SGHRS and CDR2 YFSETQ. This CDR3 region has 15 residues. V trimming: 4 bases; J trimming: 9 bases; junction bases outside the gene matches: 6. The CDR3 bases are TGCGCCAGCAGCCTAGGGACTAGCGGGGGTACTGAGCAGTTCTTC. Translated, it gives CASSLGTSGGTEQFF. Complete variable domain (other parts from reference TRBV5-1 and TRBJ2-1): KAGVTQTPRYLIKTRGQQVTLSCSPISGHRSVSWYQQTPGQGLQFLFEYFSETQRNKGNFPGRFSGRQFSNSRSEMNVSTLELGDSALYLCASSLGTSGGTEQFFGPGTRLTVL.

The chain employs TRBV19 and TRBJ2-4; TRBD1 agrees at 7 bases. V lost 3 bases and J lost 11; bases outside the gene matches: 4. CDR1 is LNHDA, CDR2 SQIVND, per germline (reference sequence). The CDR3 is 12 residues long. The CDR3 coding sequence is TGTGCCAGTAGTATCCACAGGGGTGTTCAGTACTTC. Its protein is CASSIHRGVQYF.

The chain is built from TRBV10-3 and TRBJ1-1, with D possibly TRBD1 on 6 matching bases. The CDR3 is made up of 13 amino acids. Trimming removed 1 base from V and 7 bases from J, with 10 bases in between. Germline CDR1 and CDR2: ENHRY and SYGVKD. The CDR3 loop is CAISEYRDSEAFF. CDR3 DNA: TGTGCCATCAGTGAGTACAGGGATAGTGAAGCTTTCTTT.

The V gene is TRBV7-3, the J gene TRBJ1-1; D perhaps matches TRBD1 (6 bases). Germline assignment: CDR1 SGHTA and CDR2 FQGTGA. The CDR3 length is 13 residues. V lost 6 bases and J 2 bases, leaving 10 bases between the germline ends. The CDR3 nucleotides read TGTGCCAGCAGACAACAGGGAAACACTGAAGCTTTCTTT. It translates to CASRQQGNTEAFF.

This sequence joins TRBV19 and TRBJ2-1, with a possible D match to TRBD2 (5 bases). V dropped 3 bases and J dropped 5 bases, with 11 bases sitting between them. CDR1 and CDR2 (germline): LNHDA, SQIVND (reference sequence). CDR3 length equals 14 residues. CDR3 loop: CASSILRADNEQFF. In DNA form, the CDR3 reads TGTGCCAGTAGTATCCTGAGGGCCGACAATGAGCAGTTCTTC.

CDR3 DNA: TGTGCCAGCACCAAGAAAAAAGACAGCAAGAACACTGAAGCTTTCTTT. Encoded protein: CASTKKKDSKNTEAFF. This rearrangement joins TRBV6-6 to TRBJ1-1; possibly TRBD1 for D (5 bases). This CDR3 contains 16 residues. Germline V CDR1 and CDR2: MNHNY, SVGAGI (reference sequence). V was shortened by 7 bases and J by 1 base, with 19 bases between the two germline ends.

This clone was detected only once. V is TRBV29-1 and J is TRBJ1-1; D possibly corresponds to TRBD1 (5 bases). The CDR3 contains 15 residues. V was pared by 1 base and J by 1 base, with 13 bases between. CDR1 and CDR2 (germline): SQVTM, ANQGSEA. The CDR3 bases are TGCAGCGTTGAAGTTAGCAGGGCACAGAACACTGAAGCTTTCTTT. Translated: CSVEVSRAQNTEAFF.

This chain uses TRBV7-9 with TRBJ1-2; TRBD1 might be the D (5 bases). Germline CDR1 and CDR2: SEHNR and FQNEAQ (reference sequence). Trimming took off 5 bases at V and 4 bases at J, with 20 bases between the two ends. The CDR3 loop spans 16 amino acids. CDR3 DNA: TGTGCCAGCAGCCCGGGGGTCGGGGAGCACGGCTATGGCTACACCTTC. Translating it yields CASSPGVGEHGYGYTF.

V and J are TRBV6-6 and TRBJ1-6; D not certain. The CDR3 covers 13 residues. V was cut by 6 bases and J by 10 bases, with 13 bases left in between. In germline, CDR1 is MNHNY, CDR2 SVGAGI (reference sequence). CDR3 sequence reads: CASRSFGESPLHF. The CDR3 region has the DNA TGTGCCAGCAGGTCCTTCGGGGAGTCACCCCTCCACTTT.